These 8 T cell receptor beta chains came from one sample sequenced in a study of low-dose radiotherapy and immunotherapy resistance in tumors. Both TCRalpha and TCRbeta chains were reverse transcribed with V-gene-specific primers. The PCR that amplified TCRs ran for 15 to 25 cycles, relying on a constant-region primer and a V-primer adapter. TCRdb called the reads again in MiXCR, with one record for every CDR3 protein. The repertoire has 40,000 or so distinct CDR3 sequences, less than 40% of them found once; the top ten carry 3.7%. Time point defined: before trial treatment. The sequencing used PBMCs, collected before treatment. The receptors come from a male donor with gallbladder cancer.

This clonotype has a count of ten or more. The chain carries TRBV10-3 and TRBJ2-5, with TRBD2 identical over 8 bases. The CDR3 has 15 residues. With V trimmed by 4 bases and J by 3 bases, 7 bases remained unmatched. Germline values: CDR1 ENHRY, CDR2 SYGVKD. In DNA, the CDR3 is TGTGCCATCAGTGGTGAGGGAGCGGGGGAAGAGACCCAGTACTTC. Translated: CAISGEGAGEETQYF.

By sample fraction, this clonotype is medium-sized (0.01 to 0.1%). J is TRBJ1-5 and V is TRBV28; 10 nucleotides agree with TRBD1. Trimming at V came to 6 bases and at J to 6 bases, leaving 5 bases not matched to a gene. The CDR3 is made up of 14 amino acids. Per germline, CDR1 MDHEN and CDR2 SYDVKM. CDR3 residues: CASRGTGASQPQHF. In DNA form, the CDR3 reads TGTGCCAGCAGGGGGACAGGGGCCTCTCAGCCCCAGCATTTT.

This clonotype was recorded at least ten times. The chain employs TRBV10-1 and TRBJ2-5, with 12 bases matching TRBD2. This CDR3 contains 13 residues. V shed 9 bases, J shed 5 bases, and the junction held 4 bases outside the gene matches. Germline V CDR1 and CDR2: WNHNN, SYGVQD (reference sequence). CDR3: CASLAGGPETQYF. CDR3 in DNA: TGCGCCAGTCTAGCGGGAGGGCCGGAGACCCAGTACTTC.

The chain employs TRBV7-8 and TRBJ1-4, with 8 bases lining up with TRBD1. V lost 1 base to trimming and J lost 5 bases; unmatched junction nucleotides: 3. This CDR3 has 15 amino acids. The V gene's germline CDR1 is SGHVS and CDR2 FQNEAQ. The CDR3 is CASSLVTGVNEKLFF. CDR3 in DNA: TGTGCCAGCAGCTTAGTGACAGGGGTAAATGAAAAACTGTTTTTT.

This clonotype appeared many times. This sequence joins TRBV3-1 and TRBJ2-6; unclear D gene. Trimming left V 4 bases short and J 4 bases short, with 8 bases between. The CDR3 consists of 14 residues. The germline gives CDR1 LGHDT, CDR2 YNNKEL (reference sequence). The CDR3 loop is CASSPRVGANVLTF. The CDR3, as DNA: TGTGCCAGCAGCCCCCGGGTCGGGGCCAACGTCCTGACTTTC.

Notes on this clonotype: A far bigger clonotype differs at one base, so this is likely a read error. V usage is TRBV3-1 and J usage is TRBJ2-5; D possibly matches TRBD1 or TRBD2 (5 bases each). In germline, CDR1 is LGHDT, CDR2 YNNKEL (reference sequence). V shed 0 bases and J shed 11 bases, with 13 bases lying between them. The CDR3 runs to 13 residues. The CDR3 DNA follows: TGTGCCAGCAGCCAAGATGCCGGGGCAGAACAGTACTTC. Translated, it gives CASSQDAGAEQYF.

There are a few counts of this clonotype. The V and J genes are TRBV25-1 and TRBJ1-6; 12 positions match TRBD1. The CDR3 length is 15 residues. The V gene's germline CDR1 is MGHDK and CDR2 SYGVNS. Trimming at V came to 11 bases and at J to 7 bases, leaving 9 bases not matched to a gene. The CDR3 spells CAASGTGGANSPLHF. CDR3 bases: TGTGCCGCGTCGGGGACAGGGGGCGCGAATTCACCCCTCCACTTT.

This clonotype was seen repeatedly, ten times or more. J is TRBJ2-1 and V is TRBV5-4, with D maybe TRBD2 (5 bases). V gave up 5 bases and J gave up 3 bases, with 15 bases separating them. The CDR3 runs to 15 residues. Germline CDR1 SGHNT, CDR2 YYREEE (reference sequence). CDR3 nucleotides: TGTGCCAGCAGACCCCCCCCCGGGGTCTACAATGAGCAGTTCTTC. This sequence encodes CASRPPPGVYNEQFF.